The sequence of this T cell receptor (beta chain) was determined in a study of T cell changes during pregnancy in multiple sclerosis. With 3 bases removed from V and 7 bases from J, the gap between germline ends came to 12 bases. Germline CDR1 and CDR2: MDHEN and SYDVKM. This CDR3 contains 14 residues. TCRdb's table, derived via immunoSEQ multiplex PCR, lists solely in-frame clones and lacks some. The data hold some 80,000 clones, with roughly 94% observed a single time. This TCR was recovered from a female donor with multiple sclerosis, enrolled in a pregnancy study. The material was CD4+ T cells from peripheral blood mononuclear cells, obtained after pregnancy. This chain uses TRBV28 with TRBJ1-4; the D gene is possibly TRBD1 (5 bases). The CDR3 nucleotides are TGTGCCAGCAGTTTGGGGGGGGTTGGTGAAAAACTGTTTTTT. Its protein is CASSLGGVGEKLFF.